These T cell receptor beta chains were read from a single sample in a study of blood T cell repertoires in COVID-19. Using immunoSEQ multiplex PCR, the repertoire was profiled, and TCRdb retains in-frame clones only, with some absent. The table lists roughly 380,000 clones, roughly 90% of them singletons. The specimen was peripheral blood. All receptors derive from a woman aged 40-49 years with COVID-19, enrolled during active disease. The CDR3 runs from the conserved cysteine through the conserved F or W. Fields, in order: V gene, CDR3 protein.

v_gene: TRBV3-1/TRBV3-2
CDR3aa: CASSQATSGGYNEQFF

v_gene: TRBV6-5
CDR3aa: CASSRTEFYEQYF

v_gene: TRBV9
CDR3aa: CASSVAGGVGEQYF

v_gene: TRBV5-1
CDR3aa: CASSPTGTGGFYGYTF

v_gene: TRBV6-6
CDR3aa: CASNQATEAFF

v_gene: TRBV6-1
CDR3aa: CASSEKGWEGIGANVLTF

v_gene: TRBV15
CDR3aa: CATSRELTGNSPLHF

v_gene: TRBV27
CDR3aa: CASSPTTSGELFF

v_gene: TRBV3-1/TRBV3-2
CDR3aa: CASSLRGTTEAFF

v_gene: TRBV5-4
CDR3aa: CASWRGSGREGADTQYF

v_gene: TRBV10-2
CDR3aa: CASSDHRDSSGELFF

v_gene: TRBV7-9
CDR3aa: CASSKTGSSYNEQFF

v_gene: TRBV29-1
CDR3aa: CSVAPGQSERGYTF

v_gene: TRBV28
CDR3aa: CASSYRGKGTEAFF

v_gene: TRBV6-1
CDR3aa: CASSEAVAGGLADTQYF

v_gene: TRBV10-3
CDR3aa: CAISAGGAEGTEAFF

v_gene: TRBV5-5
CDR3aa: CASSWSADSNSPLHF

v_gene: TRBV2
CDR3aa: CASSEEGTNTGELFF

v_gene: TRBV27
CDR3aa: CASSERGPYEQYF

v_gene: TRBV12-3/TRBV12-4
CDR3aa: CASSYRGLDGYTF

v_gene: TRBV28
CDR3aa: CASSLPGSNEKLFF

v_gene: TRBV9
CDR3aa: CASSVEGTASTDTQYF